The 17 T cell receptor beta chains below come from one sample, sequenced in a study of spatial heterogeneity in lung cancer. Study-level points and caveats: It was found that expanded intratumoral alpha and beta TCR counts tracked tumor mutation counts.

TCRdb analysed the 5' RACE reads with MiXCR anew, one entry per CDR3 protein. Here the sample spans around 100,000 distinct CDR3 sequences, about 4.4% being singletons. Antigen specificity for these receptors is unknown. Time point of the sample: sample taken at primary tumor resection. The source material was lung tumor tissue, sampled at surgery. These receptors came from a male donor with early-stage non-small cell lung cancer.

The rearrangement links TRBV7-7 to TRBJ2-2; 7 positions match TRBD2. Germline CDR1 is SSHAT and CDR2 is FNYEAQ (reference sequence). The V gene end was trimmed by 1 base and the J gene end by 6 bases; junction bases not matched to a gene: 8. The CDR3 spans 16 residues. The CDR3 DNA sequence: TGTGCCAGCAGCTTAGGAAGAGCGGGGTCCCCCGGGGAGCTGTTTTTT. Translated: CASSLGRAGSPGELFF. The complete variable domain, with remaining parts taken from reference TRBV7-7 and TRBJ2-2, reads GAGVSQSPRYKVTKRGQDVTLRCDPISSHATLYWYQQALGQGPEFLTYFNYEAQPDKSGLPSDRFSAERPEGSISTLTIQRTEQRDSAMYRCASSLGRAGSPGELFFGEGSRLTVL.

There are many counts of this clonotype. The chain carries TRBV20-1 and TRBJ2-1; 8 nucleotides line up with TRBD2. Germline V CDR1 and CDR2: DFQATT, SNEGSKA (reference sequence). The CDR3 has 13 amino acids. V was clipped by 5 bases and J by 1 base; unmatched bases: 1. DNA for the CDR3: TGCAGTGCTGGGACTAGATCCTACAATGAGCAGTTCTTC. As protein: CSAGTRSYNEQFF.

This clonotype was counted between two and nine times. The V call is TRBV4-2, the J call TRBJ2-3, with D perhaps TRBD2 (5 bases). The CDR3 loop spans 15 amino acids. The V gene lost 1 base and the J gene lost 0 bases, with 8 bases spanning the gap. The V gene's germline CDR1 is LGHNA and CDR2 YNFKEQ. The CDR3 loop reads CASSQVQRSTDTQYF. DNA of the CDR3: TGTGCCAGCAGCCAAGTACAGCGGAGCACAGATACGCAGTATTTT.

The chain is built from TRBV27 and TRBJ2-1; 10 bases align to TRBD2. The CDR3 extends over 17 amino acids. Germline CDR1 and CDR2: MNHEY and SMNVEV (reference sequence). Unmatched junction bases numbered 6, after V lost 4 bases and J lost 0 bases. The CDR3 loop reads CASSSAGGPGSYNEQFF. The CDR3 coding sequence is TGTGCCAGCAGTTCAGCGGGAGGGCCGGGCTCCTACAATGAGCAGTTCTTC.

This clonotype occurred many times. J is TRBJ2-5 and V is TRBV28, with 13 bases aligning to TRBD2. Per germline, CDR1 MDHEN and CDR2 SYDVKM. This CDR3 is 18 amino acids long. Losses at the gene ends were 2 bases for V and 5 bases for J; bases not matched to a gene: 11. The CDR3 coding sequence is TGTGCCAGCAGTTTAAGGGACCTGGGACTAGCGGGAATGGAGACCCAGTACTTC. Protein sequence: CASSLRDLGLAGMETQYF. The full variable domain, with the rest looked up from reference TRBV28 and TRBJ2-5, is DVKVTQSSRYLVKRTGEKVFLECVQDMDHENMFWYRQDPGLGLRLIYFSYDVKMKEKGDIPEGYSVSREKKERFSLILESASTNQTSMYLCASSLRDLGLAGMETQYFGPGTRLLVL.

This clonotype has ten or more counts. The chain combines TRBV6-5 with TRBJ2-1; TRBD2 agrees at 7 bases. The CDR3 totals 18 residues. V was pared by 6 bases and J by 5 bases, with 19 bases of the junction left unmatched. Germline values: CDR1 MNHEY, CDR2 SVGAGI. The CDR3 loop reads CASSNTRVWAGDDNEQFF. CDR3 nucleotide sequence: TGTGCCAGCAGCAACACCCGCGTATGGGCGGGAGATGACAATGAGCAGTTCTTC.

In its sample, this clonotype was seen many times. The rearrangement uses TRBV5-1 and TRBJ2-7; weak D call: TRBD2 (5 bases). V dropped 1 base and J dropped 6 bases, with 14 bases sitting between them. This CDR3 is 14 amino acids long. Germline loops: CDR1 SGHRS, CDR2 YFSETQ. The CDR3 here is CASSLSGSLGEQYF. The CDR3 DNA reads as TGCGCCAGCAGCTTGAGTGGGAGTCTGGGCGAGCAGTACTTC. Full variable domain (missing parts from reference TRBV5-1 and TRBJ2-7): KAGVTQTPRYLIKTRGQQVTLSCSPISGHRSVSWYQQTPGQGLQFLFEYFSETQRNKGNFPGRFSGRQFSNSRSEMNVSTLELGDSALYLCASSLSGSLGEQYFGPGTRLTVT.

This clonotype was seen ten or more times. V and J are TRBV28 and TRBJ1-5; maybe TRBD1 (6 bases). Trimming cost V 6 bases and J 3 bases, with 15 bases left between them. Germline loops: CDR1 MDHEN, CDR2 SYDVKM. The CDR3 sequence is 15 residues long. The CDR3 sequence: CASRVGGANNQPQHF. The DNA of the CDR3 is TGTGCCAGCAGAGTGGGGGGCGCGAACAATCAGCCCCAGCATTTT.

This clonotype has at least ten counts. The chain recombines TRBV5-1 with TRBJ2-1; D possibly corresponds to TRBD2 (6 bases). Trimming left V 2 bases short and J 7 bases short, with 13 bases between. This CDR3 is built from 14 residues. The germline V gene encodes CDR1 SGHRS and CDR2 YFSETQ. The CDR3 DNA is TGCGCCAGCAGCTTTGGCGGGATTGGGAATGAGCAGTTCTTC. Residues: CASSFGGIGNEQFF.

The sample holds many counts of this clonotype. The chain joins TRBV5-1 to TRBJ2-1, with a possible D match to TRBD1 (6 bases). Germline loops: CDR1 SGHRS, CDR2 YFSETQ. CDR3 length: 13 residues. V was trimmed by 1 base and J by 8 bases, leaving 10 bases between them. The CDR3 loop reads CASSLNRDHEQFF. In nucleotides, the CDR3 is TGCGCCAGCAGCTTGAACAGGGACCATGAGCAGTTCTTC. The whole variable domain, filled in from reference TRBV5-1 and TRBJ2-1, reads KAGVTQTPRYLIKTRGQQVTLSCSPISGHRSVSWYQQTPGQGLQFLFEYFSETQRNKGNFPGRFSGRQFSNSRSEMNVSTLELGDSALYLCASSLNRDHEQFFGPGTRLTVL.

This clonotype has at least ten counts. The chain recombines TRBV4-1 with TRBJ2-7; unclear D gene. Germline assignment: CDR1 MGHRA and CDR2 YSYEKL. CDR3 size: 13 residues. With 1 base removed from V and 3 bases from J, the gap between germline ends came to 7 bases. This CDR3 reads CASSQGVYYEQYF. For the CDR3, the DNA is TGCGCCAGCAGCCAAGGGGTTTACTACGAGCAGTACTTC.

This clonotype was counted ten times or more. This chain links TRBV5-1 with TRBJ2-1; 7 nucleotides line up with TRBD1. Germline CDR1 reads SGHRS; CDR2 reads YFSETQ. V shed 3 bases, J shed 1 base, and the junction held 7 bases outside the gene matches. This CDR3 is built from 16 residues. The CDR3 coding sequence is TGCGCCAGCAGCTATGGGACAGACCTTTCCTACAATGAGCAGTTCTTC. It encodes CASSYGTDLSYNEQFF. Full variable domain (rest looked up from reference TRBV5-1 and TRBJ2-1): KAGVTQTPRYLIKTRGQQVTLSCSPISGHRSVSWYQQTPGQGLQFLFEYFSETQRNKGNFPGRFSGRQFSNSRSEMNVSTLELGDSALYLCASSYGTDLSYNEQFFGPGTRLTVL.

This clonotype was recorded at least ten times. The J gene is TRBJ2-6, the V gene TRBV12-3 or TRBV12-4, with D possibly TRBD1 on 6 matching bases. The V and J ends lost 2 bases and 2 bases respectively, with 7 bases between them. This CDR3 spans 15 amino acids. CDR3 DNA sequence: TGTGCCAGCAGTTTATACAGGGCTGGGGCCAACGTCCTGACTTTC. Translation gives CASSLYRAGANVLTF.

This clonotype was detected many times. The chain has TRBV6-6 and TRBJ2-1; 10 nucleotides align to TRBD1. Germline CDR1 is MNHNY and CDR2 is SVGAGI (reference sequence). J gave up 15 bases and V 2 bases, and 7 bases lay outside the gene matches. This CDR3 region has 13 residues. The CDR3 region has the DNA TGTGCCAGCAGTTACAGTATTGGGACAGGGGCGTTCTTC. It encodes CASSYSIGTGAFF.

The CDR3 region is CSARGTGGTGANVLTF. Here the CDR3 DNA reads TGCAGTGCTAGAGGGACAGGGGGAACTGGGGCCAACGTCCTGACTTTC. The genes are TRBV20-1 and TRBJ2-6; 10 nucleotides agree with TRBD1. Germline V lookup: CDR1 DFQATT, CDR2 SNEGSKA (reference sequence). The CDR3 totals 16 residues. Trimming at V came to 1 base and at J to 2 bases, leaving 2 bases not matched to a gene.

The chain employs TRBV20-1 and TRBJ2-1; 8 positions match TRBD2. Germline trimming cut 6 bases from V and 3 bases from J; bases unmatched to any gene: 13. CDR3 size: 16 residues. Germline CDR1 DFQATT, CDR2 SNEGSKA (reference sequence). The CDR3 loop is CSAIPVLAEVYNEQFF. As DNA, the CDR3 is TGCAGTGCCATCCCGGTACTAGCGGAAGTCTACAATGAGCAGTTCTTC.

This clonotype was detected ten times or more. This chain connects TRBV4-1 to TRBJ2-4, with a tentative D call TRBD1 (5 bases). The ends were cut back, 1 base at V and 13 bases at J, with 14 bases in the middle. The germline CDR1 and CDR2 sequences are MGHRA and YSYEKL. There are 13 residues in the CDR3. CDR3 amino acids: CASSQVVRESQYF. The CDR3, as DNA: TGCGCCAGCAGCCAAGTTGTCAGGGAAAGCCAGTACTTC.